The present TCR beta chain was sequenced within a study of blood T cell repertoires in COVID-19. Study context: Both acute and convalescent COVID-19 samples were obtained from the United States, Italy and Spain. Nucleic acid was either cDNA or gDNA, and it came from T cells, B-cell-depleted T cells, or PBMCs.

Germline assignment: CDR1 SGHRS and CDR2 YFSETQ. This CDR3 spans 15 amino acids. V lost 0 bases to trimming and J lost 1 base; unmatched junction nucleotides: 1. Per the original data handling: Estimated nucleated cell counts came from reference gene primer amplification. This table comes from immunoSEQ multiplex PCR, and its TCRdb copy is limited to in-frame clones, with some not included. That table supplies the V and J calls and clone size; D and trimming were determined from the DNA. The sample comprises tens of thousands of clones, over 75% of which are singletons, and roughly 6.9% rests with the top ten.

The chain is built from TRBV5-1 and TRBJ2-3, with 8 bases fitting TRBD2. The origin of this receptor is a man between 60 and 70 years old with acute or convalescent COVID-19. The specimen sequenced was peripheral blood. CDR3 in amino acids: CASSLVGRGTDTQYF. The CDR3 nucleotides read TGCGCCAGCAGCTTGGTCGGGAGGGGCACAGATACGCAGTATTTT.